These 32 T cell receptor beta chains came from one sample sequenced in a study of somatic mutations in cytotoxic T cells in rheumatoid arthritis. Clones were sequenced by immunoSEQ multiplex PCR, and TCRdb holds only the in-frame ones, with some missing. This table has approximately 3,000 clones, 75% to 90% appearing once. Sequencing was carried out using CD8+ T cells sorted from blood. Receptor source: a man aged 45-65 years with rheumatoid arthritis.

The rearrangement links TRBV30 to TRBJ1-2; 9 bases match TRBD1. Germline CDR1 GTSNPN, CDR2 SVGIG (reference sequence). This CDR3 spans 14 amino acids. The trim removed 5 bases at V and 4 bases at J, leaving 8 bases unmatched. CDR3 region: CAWDTGGGGYGYTF. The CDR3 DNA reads TGTGCCTGGGATACAGGGGGCGGTGGCTATGGCTACACCTTC.

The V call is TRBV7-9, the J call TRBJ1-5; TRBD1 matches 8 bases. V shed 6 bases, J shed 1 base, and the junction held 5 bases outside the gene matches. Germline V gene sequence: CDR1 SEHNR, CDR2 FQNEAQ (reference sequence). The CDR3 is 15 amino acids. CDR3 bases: TGTGCCAGCAGTAAACAGGGGGGAAGCAATCAGCCCCAGCATTTT. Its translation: CASSKQGGSNQPQHF.

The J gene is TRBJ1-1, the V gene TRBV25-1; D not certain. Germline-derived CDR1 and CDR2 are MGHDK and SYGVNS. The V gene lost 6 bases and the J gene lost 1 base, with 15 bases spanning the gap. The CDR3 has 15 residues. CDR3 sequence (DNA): TGTGCCAGCAGCTCCCCGAGGCAGCAGAACACTGAAGCTTTCTTT. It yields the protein CASSSPRQQNTEAFF.

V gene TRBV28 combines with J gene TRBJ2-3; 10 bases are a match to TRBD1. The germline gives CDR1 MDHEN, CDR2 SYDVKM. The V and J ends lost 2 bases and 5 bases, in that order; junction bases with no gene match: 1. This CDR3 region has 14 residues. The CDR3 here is CASSLGQGVDTQYF. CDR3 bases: TGTGCCAGCAGTTTAGGACAGGGGGTAGATACGCAGTATTTT.

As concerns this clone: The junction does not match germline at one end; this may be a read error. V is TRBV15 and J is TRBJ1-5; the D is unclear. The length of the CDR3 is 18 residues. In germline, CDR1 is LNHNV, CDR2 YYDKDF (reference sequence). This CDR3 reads CATSRDGGTGYSNQLQHF. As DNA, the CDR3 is TGTGCCACCAGCAGAGATGGTGGCACGGGGTATAGCAATCAGCTCCAGCATTTT.

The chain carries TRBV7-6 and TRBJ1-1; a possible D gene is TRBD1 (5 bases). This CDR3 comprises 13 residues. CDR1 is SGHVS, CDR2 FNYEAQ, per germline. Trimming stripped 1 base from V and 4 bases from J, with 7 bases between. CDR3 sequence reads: CASSLGGGTEAFF. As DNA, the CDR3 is TGTGCCAGCAGCTTAGGGGGGGGCACTGAAGCTTTCTTT.

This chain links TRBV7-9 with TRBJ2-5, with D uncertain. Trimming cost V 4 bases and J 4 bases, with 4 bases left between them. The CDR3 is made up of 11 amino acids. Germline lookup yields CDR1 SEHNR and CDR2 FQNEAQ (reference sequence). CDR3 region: CASSSGETQYF. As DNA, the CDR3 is TGTGCCAGCAGCTCGGGAGAGACCCAGTACTTC.

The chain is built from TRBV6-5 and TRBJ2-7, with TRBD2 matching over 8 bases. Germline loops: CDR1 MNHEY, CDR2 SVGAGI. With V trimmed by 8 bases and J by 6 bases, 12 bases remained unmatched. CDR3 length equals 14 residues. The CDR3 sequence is CASPASGSAAEQYF. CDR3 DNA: TGTGCCAGCCCGGCGAGCGGGAGCGCGGCCGAGCAGTACTTC.

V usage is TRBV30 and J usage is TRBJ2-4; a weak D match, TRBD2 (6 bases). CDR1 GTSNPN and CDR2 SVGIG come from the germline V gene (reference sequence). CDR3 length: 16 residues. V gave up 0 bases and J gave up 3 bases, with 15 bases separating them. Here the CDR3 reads CAWSVWDSNLKNIQYF. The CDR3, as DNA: TGTGCCTGGAGTGTGTGGGACTCGAACCTCAAAAACATTCAGTACTTC.

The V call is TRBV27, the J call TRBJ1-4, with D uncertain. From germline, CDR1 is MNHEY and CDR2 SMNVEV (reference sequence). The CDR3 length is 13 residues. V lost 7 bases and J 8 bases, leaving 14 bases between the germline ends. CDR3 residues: CASMPTAGEKLFF. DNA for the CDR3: TGTGCCAGCATGCCGACCGCGGGGGAAAAACTGTTTTTT.

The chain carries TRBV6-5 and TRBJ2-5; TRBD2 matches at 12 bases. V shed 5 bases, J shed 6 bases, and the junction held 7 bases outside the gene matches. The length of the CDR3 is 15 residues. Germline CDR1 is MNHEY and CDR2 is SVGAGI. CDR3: CASSPLAGGPQTQYF. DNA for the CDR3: TGTGCCAGCAGTCCCCTAGCGGGAGGGCCGCAGACCCAGTACTTC.

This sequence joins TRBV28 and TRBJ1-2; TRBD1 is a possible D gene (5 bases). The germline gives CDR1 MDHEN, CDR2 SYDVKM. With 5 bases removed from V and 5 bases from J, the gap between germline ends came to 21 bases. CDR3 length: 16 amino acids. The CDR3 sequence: CASSPQDTPRIYGYTF. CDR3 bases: TGTGCCAGCAGTCCCCAGGACACCCCGAGAATATATGGCTACACCTTC.

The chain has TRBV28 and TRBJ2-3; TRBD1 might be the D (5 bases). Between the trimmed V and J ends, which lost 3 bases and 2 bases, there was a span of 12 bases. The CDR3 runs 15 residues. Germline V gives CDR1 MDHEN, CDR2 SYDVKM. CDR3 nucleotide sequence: TGTGCCAGCAGTTTGGGTGGGGCCTACACAGATACGCAGTATTTT. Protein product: CASSLGGAYTDTQYF.

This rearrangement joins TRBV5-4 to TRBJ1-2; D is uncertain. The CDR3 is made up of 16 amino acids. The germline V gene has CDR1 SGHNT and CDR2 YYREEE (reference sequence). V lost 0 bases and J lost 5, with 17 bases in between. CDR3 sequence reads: CASSLVPRTDLYGYTF. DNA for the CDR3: TGTGCCAGCAGCTTGGTGCCGCGAACAGATCTTTATGGCTACACCTTC.

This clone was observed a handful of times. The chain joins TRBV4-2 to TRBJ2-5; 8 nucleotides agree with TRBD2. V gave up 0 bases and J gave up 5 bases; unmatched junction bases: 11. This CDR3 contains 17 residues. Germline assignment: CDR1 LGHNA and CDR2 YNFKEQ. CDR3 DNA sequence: TGTGCCAGCAGCCAAGACAGACTAGCGTTACTCGCCGAGACCCAGTACTTC. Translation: CASSQDRLALLAETQYF.

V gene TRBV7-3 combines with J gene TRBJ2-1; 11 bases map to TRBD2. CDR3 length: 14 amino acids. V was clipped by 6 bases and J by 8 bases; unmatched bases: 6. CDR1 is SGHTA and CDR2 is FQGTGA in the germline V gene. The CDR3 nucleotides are TGTGCCAGCAGACTGACTAGCGGGATAGATGAGCAGTTCTTC. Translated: CASRLTSGIDEQFF.

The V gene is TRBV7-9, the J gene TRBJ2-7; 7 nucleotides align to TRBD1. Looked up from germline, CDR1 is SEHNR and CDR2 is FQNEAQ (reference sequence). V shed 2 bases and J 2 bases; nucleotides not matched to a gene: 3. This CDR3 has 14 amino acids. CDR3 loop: CASSLMQGAYEQYF. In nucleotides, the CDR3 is TGTGCCAGCAGCTTAATGCAGGGGGCCTACGAGCAGTACTTC.

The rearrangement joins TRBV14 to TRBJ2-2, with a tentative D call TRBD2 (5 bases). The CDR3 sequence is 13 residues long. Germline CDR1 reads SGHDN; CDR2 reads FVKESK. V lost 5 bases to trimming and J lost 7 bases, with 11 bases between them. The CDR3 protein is CASSGLYSGELFF. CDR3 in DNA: TGTGCCAGCAGCGGACTGTATAGCGGGGAGCTGTTTTTT.

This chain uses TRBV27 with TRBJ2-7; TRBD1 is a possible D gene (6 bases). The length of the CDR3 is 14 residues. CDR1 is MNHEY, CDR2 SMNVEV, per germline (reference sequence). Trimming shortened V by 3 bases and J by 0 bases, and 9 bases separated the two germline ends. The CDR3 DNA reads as TGTGCCAGCAGTTTGTTGGACAGCTCCTACGAGCAGTACTTC. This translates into CASSLLDSSYEQYF.

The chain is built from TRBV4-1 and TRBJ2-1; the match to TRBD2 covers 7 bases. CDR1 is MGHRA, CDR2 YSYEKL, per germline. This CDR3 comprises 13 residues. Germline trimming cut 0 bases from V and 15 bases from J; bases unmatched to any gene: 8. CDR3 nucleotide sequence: TGCGCCAGCAGCCAAGAAACTAGCGATCGGCTGTTCTTC. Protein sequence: CASSQETSDRLFF.

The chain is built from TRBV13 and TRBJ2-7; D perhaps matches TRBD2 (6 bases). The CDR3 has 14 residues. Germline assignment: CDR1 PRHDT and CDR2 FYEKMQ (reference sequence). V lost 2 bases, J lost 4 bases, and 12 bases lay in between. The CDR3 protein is CASSLLDGRYEQYF. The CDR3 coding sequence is TGTGCCAGCAGCTTACTGGACGGGAGATACGAGCAGTACTTC.

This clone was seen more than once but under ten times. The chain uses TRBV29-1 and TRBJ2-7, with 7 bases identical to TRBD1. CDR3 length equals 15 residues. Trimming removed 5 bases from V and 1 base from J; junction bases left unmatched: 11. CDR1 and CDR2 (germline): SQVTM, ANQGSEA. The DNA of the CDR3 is TGCAGCGTTTGGGGAGTGACAGGGTCATCCTACGAGCAGTACTTC. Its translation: CSVWGVTGSSYEQYF.

Written as DNA, the CDR3 is TGTGCCAGCAGCCAAGAGCCGACAGGGTACTCTGGAAACACCATATATTTT. This encodes CASSQEPTGYSGNTIYF. The chain combines TRBV4-2 with TRBJ1-3; 7 bases fit TRBD1. Looked up from germline, CDR1 is LGHNA and CDR2 is YNFKEQ. Unmatched junction bases numbered 5, after V lost 0 bases and J lost 0 bases. This CDR3 comprises 17 residues.

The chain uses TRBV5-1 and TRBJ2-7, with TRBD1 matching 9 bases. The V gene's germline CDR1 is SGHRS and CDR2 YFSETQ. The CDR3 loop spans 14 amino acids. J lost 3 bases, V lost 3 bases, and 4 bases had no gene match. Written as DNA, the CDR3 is TGCGCCAGCAGCTCGAGACAGGGGGACTACGAGCAGTACTTC. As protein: CASSSRQGDYEQYF.

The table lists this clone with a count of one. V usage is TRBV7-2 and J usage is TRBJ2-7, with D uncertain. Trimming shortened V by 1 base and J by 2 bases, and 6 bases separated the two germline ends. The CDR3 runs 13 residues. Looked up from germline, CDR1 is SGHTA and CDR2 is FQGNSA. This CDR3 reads CASSLETAYEQYF. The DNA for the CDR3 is TGTGCCAGCAGCTTAGAAACGGCCTACGAGCAGTACTTC.

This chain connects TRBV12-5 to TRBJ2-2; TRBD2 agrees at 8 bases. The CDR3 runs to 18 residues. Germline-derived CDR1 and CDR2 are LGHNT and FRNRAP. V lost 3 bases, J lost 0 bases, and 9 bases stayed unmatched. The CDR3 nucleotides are TGTGCTAGTGGTTTTTGGGGACTAGGAGGGTCGAACACCGGGGAGCTGTTTTTT. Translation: CASGFWGLGGSNTGELFF.

The CDR3 region is CASGTLAGGVGELFF. The CDR3 bases are TGTGCCAGCGGGACCCTAGCGGGAGGGGTCGGGGAGCTGTTTTTT. The chain couples TRBV5-4 to TRBJ2-2, with 12 bases aligning to TRBD2. There are 15 residues in the CDR3. V dropped 7 bases and J dropped 7; count of bases not matched to a gene: 8. CDR1 and CDR2 from the germline V gene are SGHNT and YYREEE (reference sequence).

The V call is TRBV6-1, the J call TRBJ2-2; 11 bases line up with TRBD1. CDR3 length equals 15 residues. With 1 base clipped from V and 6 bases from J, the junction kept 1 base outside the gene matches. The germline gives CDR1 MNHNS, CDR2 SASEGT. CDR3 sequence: CASSEGTGGAGELFF. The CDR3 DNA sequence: TGTGCCAGCAGTGAAGGGACAGGGGGCGCCGGGGAGCTGTTTTTT.

The CDR3 sequence is CASSLALAGVEQYF. The CDR3 DNA reads as TGTGCCAGCAGCTTAGCGCTAGCGGGAGTGGAGCAGTACTTC. The chain carries TRBV7-8 and TRBJ2-7; 10 bases are a match to TRBD2. CDR3 size: 14 residues. Trimming cost V 0 bases and J 7 bases; bases outside gene matches: 3. CDR1 is SGHVS, CDR2 FQNEAQ, per germline.

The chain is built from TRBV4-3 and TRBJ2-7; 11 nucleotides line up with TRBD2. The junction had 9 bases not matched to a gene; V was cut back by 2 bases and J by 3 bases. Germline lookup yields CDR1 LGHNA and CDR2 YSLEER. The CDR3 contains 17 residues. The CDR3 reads CASSQNTLAGERYEQYF. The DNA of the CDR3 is TGCGCCAGCAGCCAAAATACACTAGCGGGAGAGCGCTACGAGCAGTACTTC.

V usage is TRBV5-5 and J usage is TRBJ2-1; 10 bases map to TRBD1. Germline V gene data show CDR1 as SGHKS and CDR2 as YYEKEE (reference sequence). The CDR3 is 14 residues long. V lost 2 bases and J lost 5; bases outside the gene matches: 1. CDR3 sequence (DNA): TGTGCCAGCAGCTTAGGGACAGGGGACAATGAGCAGTTCTTC. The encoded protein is CASSLGTGDNEQFF.

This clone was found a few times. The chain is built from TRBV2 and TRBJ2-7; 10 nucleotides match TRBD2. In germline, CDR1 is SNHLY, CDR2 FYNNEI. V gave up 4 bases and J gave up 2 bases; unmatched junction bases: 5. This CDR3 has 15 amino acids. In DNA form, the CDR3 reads TGTGCCAGCAGTGCGTTAGCGGGAGGCACCTACGAGCAGTACTTC. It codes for CASSALAGGTYEQYF.